Below are 17 T cell receptor beta chains sequenced from a single sample in a study of identical twins. One entry per CDR3 protein results from TCRdb running MiXCR on the 5' RACE reads. The sample consists of a few hundred thousand distinct CDR3 sequences, more than 13% of them appearing once. A further study also used this sample, focusing on yellow fever vaccine responses in identical twins.

The sequenced sample was CD4+ T cells sorted from blood. These receptors were taken from a young woman in good health.

V is TRBV24-1 and J is TRBJ2-7; the match to TRBD2 covers 7 bases. The CDR3 runs 14 residues. V shed 2 bases, J shed 6 bases, and the junction held 6 bases outside the gene matches. The V gene's germline CDR1 is KGHDR and CDR2 SFDVKD. The CDR3 coding sequence is TGTGCCACCAGTGATTCGGCGGGAGTTGGCGAGCAGTACTTC. Translation: CATSDSAGVGEQYF.

CDR3: CTSPGNTGELFF. Here the CDR3 DNA reads TGCACCAGTCCGGGGAACACCGGGGAGCTGTTTTTT. The chain joins TRBV20-1 to TRBJ2-2, with unresolved D. The CDR3 is 12 residues long. Per germline, CDR1 DFQATT and CDR2 SNEGSKA (reference sequence).

The chain is built from TRBV7-9 and TRBJ1-4, with TRBD1 as a possible D gene (6 bases). Germline V gives CDR1 SEHNR, CDR2 FQNEAQ (reference sequence). V was trimmed by 3 bases and J by 6 bases, leaving 11 bases between them. The length of the CDR3 is 14 residues. The CDR3 nucleotides read TGTGCCAGCAGCTTGGCGGGGGCGGATGAAAAACTGTTTTTT. Protein: CASSLAGADEKLFF.

The chain employs TRBV24-1 and TRBJ2-3; 7 bases agree with TRBD1. The CDR3 contains 15 residues. Germline CDR1 and CDR2: KGHDR and SFDVKD. V was pared by 6 bases and J by 3 bases, with 8 bases of the junction left unmatched. The CDR3 protein is CATSPQGQKTDTQYF. As DNA, the CDR3 is TGTGCCACCAGTCCCCAGGGACAGAAAACAGATACGCAGTATTTT.

J is TRBJ1-1 and V is TRBV12-3 or TRBV12-4; D ambiguous. V was shortened by 2 bases and J by 7 bases, with 17 bases between the two germline ends. There are 15 residues in the CDR3. CDR3 coding DNA: TGTGCCAGCAGTTTATACGTCGGAGTACACGATGAAGCTTTCTTT. Protein: CASSLYVGVHDEAFF.

Regarding this clonotype: A junction boundary mismatches the germline segment, possibly from a read error. The chain is built from TRBV7-7 and TRBJ2-2; 7 positions agree with TRBD2. CDR1 and CDR2 (germline): SSHAT, FNYEAQ (reference sequence). The CDR3 covers 15 residues. The CDR3 protein is CASSLEAGSTGELFF. As DNA, the CDR3 is TGTGCTAGCAGCTTAGAAGCGGGGAGTACCGGGGAGCTGTTTTTT.

This clonotype has more than one count but fewer than ten. The V call is TRBV5-1, the J call TRBJ2-1; D gene ambiguous. CDR3 length equals 15 residues. CDR1 and CDR2 from the germline V gene are SGHRS and YFSETQ. Trimming stripped 1 base from V and 4 bases from J, with 12 bases between. CDR3 DNA: TGCGCCAGCAGCTTGACAGCAGCCCAATACAATGAGCAGTTCTTC. Its protein product is CASSLTAAQYNEQFF.

This chain connects TRBV7-2 to TRBJ2-1; TRBD1 matches 7 bases. In germline, CDR1 is SGHTA, CDR2 FQGNSA. V was clipped by 3 bases and J by 10 bases; unmatched bases: 18. The CDR3 covers 17 residues. The DNA of the CDR3 is TGTGCCAGCAGCTTGCAACCTATGCAGACAGGGTCGGGCGAGCAGTTCTTC. Protein: CASSLQPMQTGSGEQFF.

Only a few counts were recorded for this clonotype. The CDR3 sequence is CASSLTSGSYTGELFF. In DNA form, the CDR3 reads TGTGCCAGCAGCCTTACTAGCGGGAGCTACACCGGGGAGCTGTTTTTT. The chain uses TRBV5-4 and TRBJ2-2; 11 bases are a match to TRBD2. The length of the CDR3 is 16 residues. Germline-derived CDR1 and CDR2 are SGHNT and YYREEE (reference sequence). V lost 4 bases to trimming and J lost 3 bases; unmatched junction nucleotides: 5.

This clonotype was observed a handful of times. The J gene is TRBJ2-7, the V gene TRBV5-5; the D is unclear. Trimming shortened V by 0 bases and J by 2 bases, and 6 bases separated the two germline ends. The germline V gene has CDR1 SGHKS and CDR2 YYEKEE (reference sequence). This CDR3 has 13 residues. CDR3 region: CASSLGSAYEQYF. The CDR3 nucleotides read TGTGCCAGCAGCTTGGGTTCAGCCTACGAGCAGTACTTC.

The chain links TRBV12-3 or TRBV12-4 to TRBJ2-1; 7 bases align to TRBD2. The CDR3 is 14 amino acids. Trimming took 3 bases from V and 6 from J; bases not matched to a gene: 5. The CDR3 is CASSFDGGINEQFF. The CDR3 DNA reads TGTGCCAGCAGTTTCGACGGGGGGATCAATGAGCAGTTCTTC.

The J gene is TRBJ2-7, the V gene TRBV11-2; 7 positions match TRBD1. J was trimmed by 7 bases and V by 0 bases; bases with no gene match: 3. The CDR3 runs to 13 residues. The germline V gene encodes CDR1 SGHAT and CDR2 FQNNGV. The CDR3 reads CASSLERTGEQYF. CDR3 sequence (DNA): TGTGCCAGCAGCTTAGAAAGGACAGGAGAGCAGTACTTC.

This clonotype came up many times. This chain connects TRBV12-3 or TRBV12-4 to TRBJ2-5; 8 bases line up with TRBD2. After removal of 6 bases from V and 2 bases from J, the junction contained 14 bases not matched to a gene. The CDR3 is 17 residues long. CDR3 bases: TGTGCCAGCAGCCCCGGCCTCCTTAGCGGGACTCAAGAGACCCAGTACTTC. Amino acid sequence: CASSPGLLSGTQETQYF.

In this sample, this clonotype turned up many times. At one boundary the junction diverges from the germline segment, which might be a read error. The V and J genes are TRBV7-7 and TRBJ2-1; TRBD2 matches 12 bases. The CDR3 totals 15 residues. Germline V CDR1 and CDR2: SSHAT, FNYEAQ (reference sequence). The CDR3 here is CASSPTSGSVSEQFF. The CDR3 nucleotides are TGTGCTAGCAGCCCGACTAGCGGGAGTGTCTCTGAGCAGTTCTTC.

This chain joins TRBV5-1 and TRBJ2-7; D gene uncertain. This CDR3 spans 12 amino acids. Germline V gene sequence: CDR1 SGHRS, CDR2 YFSETQ. V dropped 4 bases and J dropped 5 bases, with 10 bases sitting between them. The CDR3: CASSVGRNEQYF. In DNA form, the CDR3 reads TGCGCCAGCAGCGTAGGACGAAACGAGCAGTACTTC.

The V call is TRBV20-1, the J call TRBJ2-7; D remains ambiguous. Trimming took off 0 bases at V and 3 bases at J, with 15 bases between the two ends. The CDR3 extends over 15 amino acids. Germline V gives CDR1 DFQATT, CDR2 SNEGSKA (reference sequence). The CDR3 DNA follows: TGCAGTGCTAGAGATTTCGCCGGTCTTGGCTACGAGCAGTACTTC. This sequence encodes CSARDFAGLGYEQYF.

In its sample, this clonotype was seen a few times. The CDR3 bases are TGTGCCAGCAGTTACGTTCCGGCGGCGAACACCGGGGAGCTGTTTTTT. Its translation: CASSYVPAANTGELFF. The rearrangement links TRBV6-5 to TRBJ2-2; D gene ambiguous. Per the germline V gene, CDR1 is MNHEY and CDR2 is SVGAGI. The CDR3 is 16 residues long. Deletions cut 2 bases from V and 0 bases from J, with 10 bases between.